This T cell receptor beta chain was found in a study of cytomegalovirus exposure and HLA in healthy donors. The PCR was carried out with 60 Vbeta primers and 13 Jbeta primers. TCRdb's copy holds only in-frame clones and misses some; the assay was immunoSEQ multiplex PCR. The table lists 250,000 to 350,000 clones, 80% of them singletons, with about 0.28% in the top ten. CDR3 length equals 14 residues. Germline CDR1 is LNHDA and CDR2 is SQIVND (reference sequence). V shed 6 bases and J shed 1 base, with 12 bases lying between them. The chain combines TRBV19 with TRBJ1-1; D gene uncertain. Sample: PBMCs. The sequence was collected from a girl aged 2 to 9 in good health and CMV-seronegative. For the CDR3, the DNA is TGTGCCAGTAGCTTTTGGCAGTCGAACACTGAAGCTTTCTTT. Translation gives CASSFWQSNTEAFF.